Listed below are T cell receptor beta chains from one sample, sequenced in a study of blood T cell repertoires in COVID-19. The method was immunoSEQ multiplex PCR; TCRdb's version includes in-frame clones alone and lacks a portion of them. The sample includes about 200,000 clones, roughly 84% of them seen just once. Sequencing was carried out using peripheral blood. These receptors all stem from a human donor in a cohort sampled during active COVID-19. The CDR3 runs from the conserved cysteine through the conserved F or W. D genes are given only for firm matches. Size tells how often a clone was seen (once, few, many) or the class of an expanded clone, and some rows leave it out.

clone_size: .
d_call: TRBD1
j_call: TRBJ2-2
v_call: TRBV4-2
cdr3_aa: CASSQDWTGQGRTGELFF
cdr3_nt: TGTGCCAGCAGCCAAGATTGGACGGGACAGGGACGGACCGGGGAGCTGTTTTTT

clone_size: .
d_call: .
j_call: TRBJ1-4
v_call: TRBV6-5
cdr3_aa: CASPRTANEKLFF
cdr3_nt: TGTGCCAGCCCTCGGACAGCTAATGAAAAACTGTTTTTT

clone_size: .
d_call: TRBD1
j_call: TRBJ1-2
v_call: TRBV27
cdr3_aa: CASSLSRGLFYTF
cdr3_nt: TGTGCCAGCAGTTTGTCCAGGGGGCTCTTCTACACCTTC

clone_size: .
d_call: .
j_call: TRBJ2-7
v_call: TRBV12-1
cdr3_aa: CASSFAGIGAGGTYEQYF
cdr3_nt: TGTGCCAGCAGCTTTGCGGGGATAGGAGCGGGAGGAACCTACGAGCAGTACTTC

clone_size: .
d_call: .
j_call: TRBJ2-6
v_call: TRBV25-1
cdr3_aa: CASSVRGSLSGANVLTF
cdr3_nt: TGTGCCAGCAGTGTTAGGGGTTCGCTCTCTGGGGCCAACGTCCTGACTTTC

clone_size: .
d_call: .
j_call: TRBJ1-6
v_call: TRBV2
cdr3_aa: CASSEGGYNSPLHF
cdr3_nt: TGTGCCAGCAGTGAAGGAGGGTATAATTCACCCCTCCACTTT

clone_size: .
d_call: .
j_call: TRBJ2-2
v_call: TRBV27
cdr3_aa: CASKVLSNTGELFF
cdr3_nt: TGTGCCAGCAAAGTTCTATCAAACACCGGGGAGCTGTTTTTT

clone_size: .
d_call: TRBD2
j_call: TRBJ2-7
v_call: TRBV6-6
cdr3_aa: CASSPGTSGSKVQYF
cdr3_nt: TGTGCCAGCAGTCCTGGGACTAGCGGGAGTAAAGTGCAGTACTTC

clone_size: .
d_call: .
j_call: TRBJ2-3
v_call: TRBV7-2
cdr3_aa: CASSQTRRIRSGDTQYF
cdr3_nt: TGTGCCAGCAGTCAAACAAGGAGAATTCGTTCGGGAGATACGCAGTATTTT

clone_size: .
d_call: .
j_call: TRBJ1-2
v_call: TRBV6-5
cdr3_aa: CATPRGFTPNYGYTF
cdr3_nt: TGTGCCACCCCGCGGGGCTTCACCCCTAACTATGGCTACACCTTC

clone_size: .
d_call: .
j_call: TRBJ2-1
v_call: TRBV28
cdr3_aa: CASSLQVRAYNEQFF
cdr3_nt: TGTGCCAGCAGTTTACAGGTCAGGGCATACAATGAGCAGTTCTTC

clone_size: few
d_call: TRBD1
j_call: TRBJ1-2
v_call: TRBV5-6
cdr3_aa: CASSLGTGVYGYTF
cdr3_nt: TGTGCCAGCAGCTTGGGGACAGGGGTTTATGGCTACACCTTC

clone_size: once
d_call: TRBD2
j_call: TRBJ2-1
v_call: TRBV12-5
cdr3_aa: CASGSGIWNEQFF
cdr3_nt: TGTGCTAGTGGTAGCGGGATATGGAATGAGCAGTTCTTC

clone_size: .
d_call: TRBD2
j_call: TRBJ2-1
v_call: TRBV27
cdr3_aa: CASSLSSGSLHEQFF
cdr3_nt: TGTGCCAGCAGTTTATCTAGCGGGAGTTTACATGAGCAGTTCTTC

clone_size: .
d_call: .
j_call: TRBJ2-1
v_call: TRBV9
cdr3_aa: CASSVESSSYNEQFF
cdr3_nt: TGTGCCAGCAGCGTAGAATCGAGCTCCTACAATGAGCAGTTCTTC

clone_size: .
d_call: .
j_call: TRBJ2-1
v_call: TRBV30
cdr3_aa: CAWSVLYNEQFF
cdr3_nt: TGTGCCTGGAGTGTATTATACAATGAGCAGTTCTTC

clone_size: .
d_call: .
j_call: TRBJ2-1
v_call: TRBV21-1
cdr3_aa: CASSKARAGGLAGVNEQFF
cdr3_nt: TGTGCCAGCAGCAAAGCGAGGGCGGGTGGACTAGCGGGAGTCAATGAGCAGTTCTTC